The 9 T cell receptor beta chains given below trace back to one sample, sequenced in a study of T cells expressing NK-cell markers. Each CDR3 protein gets one entry in TCRdb, which reprocessed the 5' RACE reads and gives no DNA. Listed are about 550,000 distinct CDR3 sequences; approximately 4% falls within the top ten. The specimen sequenced was blood T cells: a sorted CD56 or NKG2C T cell subset, CD4+ or CD8+ T cells, or bulk PBMC T cells (not recorded which). These receptors all stem from a man aged 18 to 30 in good health.

The chain recombines TRBV12-3 or TRBV12-4 with TRBJ1-1; TCRdb's D call of TRBD1 is untestable without DNA. CDR3 length: 15 residues. The CDR3 reads CASSITPGYNTEAFF.

The chain joins TRBV5-1 to TRBJ2-1. The CDR3 runs to 15 residues. Germline V gene sequence: CDR1 SGHRS, CDR2 YFSETQ. CDR3 loop: CASSLGAASYNEQFF.

The chain is built from TRBV5-1 and TRBJ2-3; TCRdb outputs TRBD2, but without DNA this stays unchecked. Germline CDR1 reads SGHRS; CDR2 reads YFSETQ. This CDR3 region has 15 residues. CDR3 in amino acids: CASSEGLAGIDTQYF.

The genes are TRBV11-3 and TRBJ2-2; checking the TCRdb D call of TRBD2 is not possible without DNA. CDR1 and CDR2 (germline): SGHNT, YENEEA. The CDR3 contains 16 residues. CDR3 protein: CASSSRTDSGGGELFF.

The J gene is TRBJ2-5, the V gene TRBV5-1; TCRdb picks TRBD2, but there is no DNA to check that call. This CDR3 spans 14 amino acids. Germline loops: CDR1 SGHRS, CDR2 YFSETQ. CDR3: CASYESGRWETQYF.

The chain links TRBV24-1 to TRBJ1-1. Germline-derived CDR1 and CDR2 are KGHDR and SFDVKD. The CDR3 length is 13 residues. CDR3: CATSDLRGNEAFF.

This chain connects TRBV20-1 to TRBJ2-3; TCRdb names TRBD2, which stays unverified in the absence of DNA. The CDR3 spans 18 residues. Germline CDR1 is DFQATT and CDR2 is SNEGSKA (reference sequence). The chain's CDR3 is CSARDNLGSGRVKDTQYF.

The chain carries TRBV10-3 and TRBJ2-1; TCRdb picks TRBD1, but there is no DNA to check that call. CDR3 length equals 12 residues. Germline V CDR1 and CDR2: ENHRY, SYGVKD. The CDR3 is CAIDRAGNEQFF.

The chain's CDR3 is CASSFGTSSHEQFF. This chain joins TRBV11-1 and TRBJ2-1; TCRdb returns TRBD2, unconfirmable since there is no DNA. Per germline, CDR1 SGHAT and CDR2 FQDESV (reference sequence). The CDR3 has 14 amino acids.